This paragraph covers one TCR beta chain sequence. These data come from a study of blood T cell repertoires in COVID-19. Study information: Material from acute and convalescent COVID-19 was sourced from the United States, Italy and Spain. Sources were T cells, B-cell-depleted T cells, or PBMCs; the material itself was cDNA or gDNA.

Original methodology: Amplification with reference gene primers provided the estimates of nucleated cell counts. TCRdb's table, derived via immunoSEQ multiplex PCR, lists solely in-frame clones and lacks some. D and trimming come from the DNA, and the V and J calls and clone size come from that table. The sample shows 300,000 to 350,000 clones, about 90% of them seen only once. The clonotype originates from a woman in her late teens or twenties who had recovered from COVID-19. The sample consisted of peripheral blood.

The CDR3 here is CASNLDRATNEKLFF. The CDR3 nucleotides read TGTGCCAGCAACCTCGACAGGGCAACTAATGAAAAACTGTTTTTT. The chain links TRBV6-6 to TRBJ1-4, with 7 bases matching TRBD1. Germline V gene sequence: CDR1 MNHNY, CDR2 SVGAGI (reference sequence). J was trimmed by 0 bases and V by 7 bases; bases with no gene match: 5. This CDR3 has 15 amino acids.